This record looks at one T cell receptor (beta chain) sequence and its context. Antigen: not known. This entry comes from a study of cytomegalovirus exposure and HLA in healthy donors. Study conclusions and caveats: In vitro testing confirmed a few CMV-associated chains as specific for CMV antigens.

The germline V and J ends were trimmed by 4 bases and 3 bases, with 4 bases remaining between them. CDR3 length: 11 amino acids. Germline V CDR1 and CDR2: SEHNR, FQNEAQ (reference sequence). Researchers ran the PCR with 60 Vbeta and 13 Jbeta primers. TCRdb keeps only in-frame clones here, not all; method: immunoSEQ multiplex PCR. Of approximately 40,000 clones detected, around 82% appear once; the ten largest clones hold more than 9%. The sequence derives from a woman aged 18-29 years in good health and CMV-seropositive. The specimen sequenced was PBMCs. The V and J genes are TRBV7-9 and TRBJ2-7; D unresolved. The CDR3 DNA sequence: TGTGCCAGCAGCTCTTACTACGAGCAGTACTTC. It yields the protein CASSSYYEQYF.